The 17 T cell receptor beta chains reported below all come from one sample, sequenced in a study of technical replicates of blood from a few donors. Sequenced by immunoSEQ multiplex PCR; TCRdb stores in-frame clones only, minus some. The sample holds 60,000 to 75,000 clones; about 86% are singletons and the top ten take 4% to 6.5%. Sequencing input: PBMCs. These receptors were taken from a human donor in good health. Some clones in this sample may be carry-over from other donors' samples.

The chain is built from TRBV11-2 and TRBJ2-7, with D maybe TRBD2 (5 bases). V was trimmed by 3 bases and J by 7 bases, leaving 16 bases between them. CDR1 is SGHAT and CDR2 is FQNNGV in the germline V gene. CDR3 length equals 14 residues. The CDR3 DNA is TGTGCCAGCAGCTTGCGGGCCCTCATGGAAGAGCAGTACTTC. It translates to CASSLRALMEEQYF. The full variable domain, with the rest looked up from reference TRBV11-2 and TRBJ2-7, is EAGVAQSPRYKIIEKRQSVAFWCNPISGHATLYWYQQILGQGPKLLIQFQNNGVVDDSQLPKDRFSAERLKGVDSTLKIQPAKLEDSAVYLCASSLRALMEEQYFGPGTRLTVT.

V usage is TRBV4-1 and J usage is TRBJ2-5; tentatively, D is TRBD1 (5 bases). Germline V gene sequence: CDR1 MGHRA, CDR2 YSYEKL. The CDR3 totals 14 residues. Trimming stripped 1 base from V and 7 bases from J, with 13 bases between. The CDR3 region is CASSQGVAQGTQYF. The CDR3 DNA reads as TGCGCCAGCAGCCAAGGAGTGGCCCAGGGGACCCAGTACTTC.

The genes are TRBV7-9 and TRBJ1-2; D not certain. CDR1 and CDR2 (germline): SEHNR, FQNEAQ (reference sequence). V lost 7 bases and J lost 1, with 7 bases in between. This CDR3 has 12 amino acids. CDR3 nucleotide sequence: TGTGCCAGCAACTCCTTTAACTATGGCTACACCTTC. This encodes CASNSFNYGYTF. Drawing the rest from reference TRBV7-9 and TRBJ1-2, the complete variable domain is DTGVSQNPRHKITKRGQNVTFRCDPISEHNRLYWYRQTLGQGPEFLTYFQNEAQLEKSRLLSDRFSAERPKGSFSTLEIQRTEQGDSAMYLCASNSFNYGYTFGSGTRLTVV.

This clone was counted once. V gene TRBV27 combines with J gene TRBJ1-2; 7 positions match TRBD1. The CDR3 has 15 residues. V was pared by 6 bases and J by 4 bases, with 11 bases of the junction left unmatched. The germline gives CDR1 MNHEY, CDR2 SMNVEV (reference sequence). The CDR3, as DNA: TGTGCCAGCAGAATTGACAGGGACGGTAGCTATGGCTACACCTTC. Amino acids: CASRIDRDGSYGYTF.

As DNA, the CDR3 is TGTGCCAGCAGCTTAGTGGGACTAGCGGGGGTAAGCTCCTACGAGCAGTACTTC. Amino acids: CASSLVGLAGVSSYEQYF. The chain couples TRBV7-2 to TRBJ2-7; TRBD2 aligns across 14 bases. V lost 1 base, J lost 0 bases, and 5 bases stayed unmatched. The CDR3 has 18 residues. Germline values: CDR1 SGHTA, CDR2 FQGNSA.

The CDR3 reads CASSYPGLAGVNEQFF. CDR3 coding DNA: TGTGCCAGCAGTTACCCTGGACTAGCGGGAGTCAATGAGCAGTTCTTC. V is TRBV6-6 and J is TRBJ2-1; TRBD2 aligns across 13 bases. J lost 6 bases, V lost 2 bases, and 4 bases had no gene match. The length of the CDR3 is 16 residues. Germline CDR1 reads MNHNY; CDR2 reads SVGAGI (reference sequence).

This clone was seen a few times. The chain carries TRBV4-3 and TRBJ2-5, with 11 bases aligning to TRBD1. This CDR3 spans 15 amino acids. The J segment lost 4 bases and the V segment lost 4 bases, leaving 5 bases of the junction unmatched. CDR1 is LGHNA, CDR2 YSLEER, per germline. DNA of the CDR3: TGCGCCAGCAGCCCAGGGACAGGGGGTGTAGAGACCCAGTACTTC. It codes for CASSPGTGGVETQYF.

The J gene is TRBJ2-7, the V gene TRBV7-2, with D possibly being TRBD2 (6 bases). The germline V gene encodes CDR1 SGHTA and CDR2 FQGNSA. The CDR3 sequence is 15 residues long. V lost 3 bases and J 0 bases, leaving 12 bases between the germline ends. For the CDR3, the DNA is TGTGCCAGCAGCTTTATGGCGGGACTCTCCTACGAGCAGTACTTC. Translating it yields CASSFMAGLSYEQYF. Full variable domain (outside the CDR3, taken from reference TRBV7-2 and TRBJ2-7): GAGVSQSPSNKVTEKGKDVELRCDPISGHTALYWYRQSLGQGLEFLIYFQGNSAPDKSGLPSDRFSAERTGGSVSTLTIQRTQQEDSAVYLCASSFMAGLSYEQYFGPGTRLTVT.

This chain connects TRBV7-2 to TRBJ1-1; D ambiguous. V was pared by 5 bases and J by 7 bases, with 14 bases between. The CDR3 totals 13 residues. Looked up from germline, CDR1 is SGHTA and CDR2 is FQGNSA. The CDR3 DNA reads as TGTGCCAGCAGCCCGCGCGTCGGGTATGAAGCTTTCTTT. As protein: CASSPRVGYEAFF.

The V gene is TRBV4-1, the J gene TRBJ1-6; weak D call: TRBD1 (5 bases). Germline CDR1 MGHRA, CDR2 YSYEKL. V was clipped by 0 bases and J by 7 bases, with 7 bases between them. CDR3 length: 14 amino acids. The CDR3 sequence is CASSQDRGNSPLHF. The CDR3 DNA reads TGCGCCAGCAGCCAAGATCGGGGGAATTCACCCCTCCACTTT.

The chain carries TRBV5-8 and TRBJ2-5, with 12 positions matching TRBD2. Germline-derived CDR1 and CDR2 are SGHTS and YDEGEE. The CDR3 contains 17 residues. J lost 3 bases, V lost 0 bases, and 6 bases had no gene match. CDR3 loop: CASSLGRLAGVEETQYF. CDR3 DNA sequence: TGTGCCAGCAGCTTGGGGAGACTAGCGGGAGTGGAAGAGACCCAGTACTTC.

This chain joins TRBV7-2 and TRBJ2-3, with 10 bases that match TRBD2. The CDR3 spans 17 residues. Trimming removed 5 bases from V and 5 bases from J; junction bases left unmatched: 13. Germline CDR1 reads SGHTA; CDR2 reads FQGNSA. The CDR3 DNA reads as TGTGCCAGCAGCCTTAGCGGGGGGCGGGGGCCTATAGATACGCAGTATTTT. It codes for CASSLSGGRGPIDTQYF. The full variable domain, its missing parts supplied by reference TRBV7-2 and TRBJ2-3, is GAGVSQSPSNKVTEKGKDVELRCDPISGHTALYWYRQSLGQGLEFLIYFQGNSAPDKSGLPSDRFSAERTGGSVSTLTIQRTQQEDSAVYLCASSLSGGRGPIDTQYFGPGTRLTVL.

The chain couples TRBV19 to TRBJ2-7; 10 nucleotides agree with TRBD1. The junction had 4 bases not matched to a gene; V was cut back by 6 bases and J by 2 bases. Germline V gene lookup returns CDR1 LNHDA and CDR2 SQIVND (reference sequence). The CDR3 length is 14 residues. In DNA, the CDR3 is TGTGCCAGTAGCCAAGGACAGGGGGCCTACGAGCAGTACTTC. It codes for CASSQGQGAYEQYF.

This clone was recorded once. Here the CDR3 DNA reads TGTGCCAGCAGCTCGGGGGTTGGGAGGAATCAGCCCCAGCATTTT. Its translation is CASSSGVGRNQPQHF. V and J are TRBV5-4 and TRBJ1-5; perhaps TRBD1 as D (5 bases). With 3 bases removed from V and 4 bases from J, the gap between germline ends came to 14 bases. Germline CDR1 is SGHNT and CDR2 is YYREEE (reference sequence). The CDR3 sequence is 15 residues long.

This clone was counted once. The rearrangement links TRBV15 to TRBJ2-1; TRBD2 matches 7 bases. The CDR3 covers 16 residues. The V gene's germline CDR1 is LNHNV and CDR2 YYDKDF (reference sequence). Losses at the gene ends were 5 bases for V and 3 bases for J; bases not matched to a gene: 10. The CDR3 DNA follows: TGTGCCACCAGCGAGAGGAGGCTAGCGGACTACAATGAGCAGTTCTTC. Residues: CATSERRLADYNEQFF.

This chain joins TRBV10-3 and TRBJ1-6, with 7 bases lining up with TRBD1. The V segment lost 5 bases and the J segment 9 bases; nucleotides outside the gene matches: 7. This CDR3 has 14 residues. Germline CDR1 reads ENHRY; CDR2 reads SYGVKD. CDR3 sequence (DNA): TGTGCCATCAGTCCCGAGACAGGGAGTTCACCCCTCCACTTT. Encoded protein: CAISPETGSSPLHF.

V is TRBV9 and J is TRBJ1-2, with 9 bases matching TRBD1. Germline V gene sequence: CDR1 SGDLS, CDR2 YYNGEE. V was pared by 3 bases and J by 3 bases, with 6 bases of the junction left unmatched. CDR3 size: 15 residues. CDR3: CASSASGTGYYGYTF. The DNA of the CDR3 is TGTGCCAGCAGCGCTTCCGGGACAGGGTACTATGGCTACACCTTC.